This entry lists 31 T cell receptor beta chains sequenced from one sample in a study of metastatic and nonmetastatic thyroid tumors. Patients had received no treatment of any kind before thyroid surgery. TCRdb re-processed the PCR reads through MiXCR. The sample carries 43,000 or so clones, roughly 4% recorded once. The sample consisted of blood. The receptors originated from a female donor with papillary thyroid cancer or a benign thyroid nodule (not recorded which). Some clones in this sample may be carry-over from other donors' samples.

This clone appeared many times. This chain links TRBV11-3 with TRBJ2-3; 10 bases line up with TRBD1. V was clipped by 0 bases and J by 14 bases; unmatched bases: 11. The length of the CDR3 is 15 residues. The V gene's germline CDR1 is SGHNT and CDR2 YENEEA. The CDR3 DNA sequence: TGTGCCAGCAGCTTAGAATCGGGACAGGGGCAAAGTTTGTATTTT. Protein product: CASSLESGQGQSLYF. Full variable domain (missing parts from reference TRBV11-3 and TRBJ2-3): EAGVVQSPRYKIIEKKQPVAFWCNPISGHNTLYWYLQNLGQGPELLIRYENEEAVDDSQLPKDRFSAERLKGVDSTLKIQPAELGDSAVYLCASSLESGQGQSLYFGPGTRLTVL.

Many counts were recorded for this clone. The V call is TRBV12-3 or TRBV12-4, the J call TRBJ1-3; D not resolved. Trimming pared 6 bases from V and 4 bases from J, leaving 7 bases between. The CDR3 spans 12 residues. The CDR3 DNA reads as TGTGCCAGCAGCCCCGTCGGAAACACCATATATTTT. This gives the protein CASSPVGNTIYF.

This clone was seen only a few times. The chain links TRBV7-3 to TRBJ2-3, with no clear D. The CDR3 loop spans 15 amino acids. Germline V gene sequence: CDR1 SGHTA, CDR2 FQGTGA. V shed 0 bases and J shed 2 bases, with 9 bases lying between them. Here the CDR3 DNA reads TGTGCCAGCAGCTTAACTGCGCAGTCCACAGATACGCAGTATTTT. It yields the protein CASSLTAQSTDTQYF.

There are many counts of this clone. CDR3 DNA sequence: TGTGCCAGTAGTAGTAGGATGGAGAGGGTGAGGGACCAGCCCCAGCATTTT. It is translated as CASSSRMERVRDQPQHF. The rearrangement links TRBV19 to TRBJ1-5; TRBD1 might be the D (5 bases). Germline CDR1 and CDR2: LNHDA and SQIVND (reference sequence). The CDR3 has 17 residues. V was trimmed by 4 bases and J by 7 bases, leaving 23 bases between them. Full variable domain (missing parts from reference TRBV19 and TRBJ1-5): DGGITQSPKYLFRKEGQNVTLSCEQNLNHDAMYWYRQDPGQGLRLIYYSQIVNDFQKGDIAEGYSVSREKKESFPLTVTSAQKNPTAFYLCASSSRMERVRDQPQHFGDGTRLSIL.

This clone was seen a handful of times. This chain links TRBV6-1 with TRBJ1-1; D unclear. CDR1 MNHNS and CDR2 SASEGT come from the germline V gene. The V end lost 7 bases, the J end lost 7 bases, and 10 bases lay between the germline ends. CDR3 length equals 11 residues. This chain's CDR3 is CASILSGEAFF. Written as DNA, the CDR3 is TGTGCCAGCATCCTGTCCGGTGAAGCTTTCTTT.

This clone was picked up many times. The chain combines TRBV19 with TRBJ2-3; 7 bases align to TRBD2. Unmatched junction bases numbered 12, after V lost 9 bases and J lost 0 bases. Germline V gene data show CDR1 as LNHDA and CDR2 as SQIVND (reference sequence). CDR3 length: 16 amino acids. The CDR3 sequence: CASSGTGGSSTDTQYF. CDR3 DNA sequence: TGTGCCAGCAGTGGGACGGGGGGTTCGAGCACAGATACGCAGTATTTT.

In this sample, this clone turned up many times. The chain couples TRBV30 to TRBJ2-1, with D possibly TRBD1 on 7 matching bases. The germline CDR1 and CDR2 sequences are GTSNPN and SVGIG (reference sequence). Trimming took 1 base from V and 7 from J, leaving 11 bases between them. The CDR3 spans 13 residues. The CDR3 sequence: CAWSGQGGNEQFF. The CDR3 nucleotides read TGTGCCTGGAGTGGACAGGGAGGTAATGAGCAGTTCTTC.

The rearrangement links TRBV28 to TRBJ2-1; D may correspond to TRBD1 or TRBD2 (5 bases each). V was cut by 6 bases and J by 6 bases, with 12 bases left in between. This CDR3 has 13 residues. Looked up from germline, CDR1 is MDHEN and CDR2 is SYDVKM. The CDR3 DNA follows: TGTGCCAGCAGGGGACGAGGGCTCAATGAGCAGTTCTTC. It specifies CASRGRGLNEQFF.

The table lists this clone with a few counts. The V gene is TRBV10-3, the J gene TRBJ2-5, with 8 bases lining up with TRBD2. Germline-derived CDR1 and CDR2 are ENHRY and SYGVKD. The J segment lost 5 bases and the V segment lost 3 bases, leaving 5 bases of the junction unmatched. The CDR3 runs 14 residues. CDR3 DNA sequence: TGTGCCATCAGTGACGGGACTAGTGACGAGACCCAGTACTTC. Its translation is CAISDGTSDETQYF.

This clone appeared a single time. The rearrangement links TRBV18 to TRBJ1-1; D not resolved. Trimming left V 2 bases short and J 1 base short, with 8 bases between. The CDR3 consists of 14 residues. From germline, CDR1 is KGHSH and CDR2 LQKENI. DNA of the CDR3: TGTGCCAGCTCACCAGGGCAGGAGAACACTGAAGCTTTCTTT. Translation gives CASSPGQENTEAFF.

The rearrangement links TRBV7-2 to TRBJ2-2; 10 bases are shared with TRBD2. V dropped 4 bases and J dropped 7; count of bases not matched to a gene: 12. There are 17 residues in the CDR3. Germline V gives CDR1 SGHTA, CDR2 FQGNSA. The CDR3 nucleotides read TGTGCCAGCAGCTATCGCACTACTAGCGGGACGGGCGGGGAGCTGTTTTTT. Its protein product is CASSYRTTSGTGGELFF.

This clone appeared many times. The V and J genes are TRBV10-3 and TRBJ2-1, with 13 bases lining up with TRBD2. Unmatched junction bases numbered 18, after V lost 4 bases and J lost 9 bases. CDR3 length: 19 amino acids. CDR1 ENHRY and CDR2 SYGVKD come from the germline V gene. The CDR3 here is CAISVPYPPGLAGKGEQFF. In DNA form, the CDR3 reads TGTGCCATCAGTGTCCCCTACCCCCCGGGACTAGCGGGAAAAGGTGAGCAGTTCTTC.

This clone was seen many times. The chain uses TRBV13 and TRBJ2-7, with TRBD1 identical over 8 bases. The CDR3 extends over 18 amino acids. V was pared by 3 bases and J by 0 bases, with 13 bases of the junction left unmatched. CDR1 and CDR2 from the germline V gene are PRHDT and FYEKMQ (reference sequence). CDR3: CASSFSYRTGSSSYEQYF. CDR3 nucleotide sequence: TGTGCCAGCAGCTTCTCGTACCGGACAGGGTCGAGCTCCTACGAGCAGTACTTC.

In this sample, this clone turned up many times. The same CDR3 can be traced to other DNA sequences in this sample. V usage is TRBV5-5 and J usage is TRBJ1-1, with 8 nucleotides matching TRBD1. The CDR3 is 16 amino acids. Germline CDR1 and CDR2: SGHKS and YYEKEE (reference sequence). V dropped 7 bases and J dropped 4; count of bases not matched to a gene: 15. This CDR3 is CASSLTGVGGTTEAFF. The CDR3 coding sequence is TGTGCCAGCTCCTTGACAGGGGTCGGCGGGACCACTGAAGCTTTCTTT.

There are many counts of this clone. The sample carries other DNA sequences with the same CDR3. The V gene is TRBV10-3, the J gene TRBJ2-2; 8 bases are shared with TRBD1. The trim removed 4 bases at V and 6 bases at J, leaving 1 base unmatched. Germline assignment: CDR1 ENHRY and CDR2 SYGVKD. There are 13 residues in the CDR3. The CDR3 DNA is TGTGCCATCAGTGGGGGACAGGCCGGGGAGCTGTTTTTT. Its protein product is CAISGGQAGELFF.

The rearrangement joins TRBV27 to TRBJ1-1, with a tentative D call TRBD1 (6 bases). The germline V and J ends were trimmed by 7 bases and 11 bases, with 23 bases remaining between them. The CDR3 totals 14 residues. Germline V gene sequence: CDR1 MNHEY, CDR2 SMNVEV (reference sequence). The CDR3 sequence: CASMPHGQHIDAFF. The CDR3 DNA reads TGTGCCAGCATGCCACATGGACAGCACATTGATGCTTTCTTT.

This clone appeared many times. The chain joins TRBV7-3 to TRBJ2-1, with TRBD2 as a possible D gene (5 bases). Looked up from germline, CDR1 is SGHTA and CDR2 is FQGTGA. This CDR3 spans 12 amino acids. Between the trimmed V and J ends, which lost 4 bases and 8 bases, there was a span of 9 bases. Written as DNA, the CDR3 is TGTGCCAGCAGCTCAGCGGACGATGAGCAGTTCTTC. Translation: CASSSADDEQFF.

Concerning this clone itself: This may be a read error: a much more frequent sequence differs by one nucleotide. This specimen includes other DNA sequences encoding the same CDR3. The chain recombines TRBV10-2 with TRBJ2-1; 9 bases are a match to TRBD2. Germline-derived CDR1 and CDR2 are WSHSY and SAAADI. This CDR3 has 17 amino acids. The CDR3 DNA sequence: TGCGCGAGCAGTGAGCCGATAGCGCGGCTAGCGGGAAATGAGCAGTTCTTC. The encoded protein is CASSEPIARLAGNEQFF.

This clone was counted many times. A much larger clone lies one base from this, so it may be a read error. This rearrangement joins TRBV27 to TRBJ1-1, with D possibly being TRBD1 (6 bases). In germline, CDR1 is MNHEY, CDR2 SMNVEV (reference sequence). V dropped 5 bases and J dropped 4 bases, with 20 bases sitting between them. This CDR3 has 16 residues. The CDR3 DNA reads TGTGCCAGCAGTACTTTTACAGGGTATGGGAGCACTGAAGCTTTCTTT. It is translated as CASSTFTGYGSTEAFF.

The chain couples TRBV12-3 or TRBV12-4 to TRBJ1-2; D uncertain. V was pared by 5 bases and J by 5 bases, with 6 bases between. This CDR3 contains 11 residues. The CDR3 sequence: CASSPSYGYTF. The CDR3 DNA reads TGTGCCAGCAGTCCCAGTTATGGCTACACCTTC.

The sample holds a few counts of this clone. The sample contains more than one DNA sequence encoding this CDR3. CDR3 in DNA: TGTGCCAGCAGTGCCCTACGACCGGGACAAGGAACTGAAGCTTTCTTT. It codes for CASSALRPGQGTEAFF. The chain links TRBV6-1 to TRBJ1-1; a weak D match, TRBD1 (6 bases). The length of the CDR3 is 16 residues. With 4 bases removed from V and 5 bases from J, the gap between germline ends came to 20 bases. Per the germline V gene, CDR1 is MNHNS and CDR2 is SASEGT.

This clone was detected ten times or more. The V and J genes are TRBV5-1 and TRBJ2-3; D gene uncertain. V was shortened by 0 bases and J by 2 bases, with 7 bases between the two germline ends. The CDR3 extends over 14 amino acids. Germline V CDR1 and CDR2: SGHRS, YFSETQ. Here the CDR3 reads CASSLEQITDTQYF. CDR3 nucleotides: TGCGCCAGCAGCTTGGAGCAGATCACAGATACGCAGTATTTT.

Concerning this clone: The junction departs from the called germline gene at one end, perhaps through a read error. The chain couples TRBV5-1 to TRBJ2-3, with 8 nucleotides matching TRBD1. The CDR3 is 14 amino acids. Germline V gene sequence: CDR1 SGHRS, CDR2 YFSETQ. CDR3: CANSRDRSTDTQYF. The DNA of the CDR3 is TGCGCCAACAGCAGGGACAGGAGCACGGATACGCAGTATTTT.

J is TRBJ1-1 and V is TRBV28; D uncertain. V was shortened by 1 base and J by 5 bases, with 11 bases between the two germline ends. The germline CDR1 and CDR2 sequences are MDHEN and SYDVKM. The CDR3 consists of 14 residues. DNA of the CDR3: TGTGCCAGCAGTTTATCTCTGGGGATTACTGAAGCTTTCTTT. Encoded protein: CASSLSLGITEAFF.

This clone came up many times. CDR3 nucleotides: TGCAGCGTTGAACGTCATAAGAACACTGAAGCTTTCTTT. It encodes CSVERHKNTEAFF. V and J are TRBV29-1 and TRBJ1-1; D is undetermined. Trimming removed 2 bases from V and 1 base from J, with 8 bases in between. Germline V gene sequence: CDR1 SQVTM, CDR2 ANQGSEA. The CDR3 length is 13 residues.

The sample holds many counts of this clone. The rearrangement uses TRBV20-1 and TRBJ1-2; the match to TRBD1 covers 8 bases. Germline V gene sequence: CDR1 DFQATT, CDR2 SNEGSKA (reference sequence). V lost 2 bases, J lost 3 bases, and 14 bases stayed unmatched. The CDR3 consists of 17 residues. This chain's CDR3 is CSARPRGGQVGDYGYTF. DNA for the CDR3: TGCAGTGCTAGACCTCGGGGGGGACAGGTCGGGGACTATGGCTACACCTTC.

This clone was detected many times. The chain is built from TRBV20-1 and TRBJ2-7; TRBD1 might be the D (6 bases). V lost 3 bases, J lost 4 bases, and 10 bases lay in between. The CDR3 covers 12 residues. Germline values: CDR1 DFQATT, CDR2 SNEGSKA (reference sequence). CDR3 bases: TGCAGTGCTAGGCTTACAGGGTACGAGCAGTACTTC. Translated, it gives CSARLTGYEQYF.

This clone was seen a few times. The junction does not match germline at one end; this may be a read error. The chain couples TRBV6-1 to TRBJ2-1, with TRBD2 matching over 14 bases. The CDR3 loop spans 17 amino acids. Per the germline V gene, CDR1 is MNHNS and CDR2 is SASEGT. The CDR3 DNA is TGTGCCAGCAGTCCCGTATCCGGGACTAGCGGGAGAAGTGAGAAGTTCTTC. The encoded protein is CASSPVSGTSGRSEKFF.

This clone was seen at least ten times. The V gene is TRBV6-1, the J gene TRBJ2-4; D is uncertain. Trimming cost V 0 bases and J 0 bases, with 9 bases left between them. There are 16 residues in the CDR3. The germline V gene encodes CDR1 MNHNS and CDR2 SASEGT. CDR3 residues: CASSEANSIAKNIQYF. The CDR3 DNA is TGTGCCAGCAGTGAAGCGAACAGCATAGCCAAAAACATTCAGTACTTC.

The chain employs TRBV6-2 or TRBV6-3 and TRBJ1-6, with D tentatively TRBD1 (5 bases). This CDR3 has 15 residues. Germline V gene sequence: CDR1 MNHEY, CDR2 SVGEGT. V shed 11 bases and J shed 1 base, with 15 bases lying between them. The CDR3 DNA reads as TGTGCCGCCAGCAGGGTCGGTTCCTATAATTCACCCCTCCACTTT. It is translated as CAASRVGSYNSPLHF.

The chain is built from TRBV24-1 and TRBJ1-2; D unclear. The germline CDR1 and CDR2 sequences are KGHDR and SFDVKD. V was pared by 6 bases and J by 7 bases, with 8 bases between. The CDR3 contains 11 residues. CDR3: CATSWLGGYTF. The CDR3 DNA is TGTGCCACCAGTTGGTTGGGTGGCTACACCTTC.